These 6 T cell receptor beta chains were sequenced from one sample in a study of T cells after somatic rescue of genetic block. Produced via immunoSEQ multiplex PCR; TCRdb's table is partial and in-frame only. The data contain 68,000 or so clones, 85% to 95% of them singletons. Sequenced material: peripheral blood mononuclear cells (PBMCs). The receptors shown here come from a man aged 35 to 55.

The chain recombines TRBV2 with TRBJ1-5; 7 bases line up with TRBD1. CDR1 is SNHLY, CDR2 FYNNEI, per germline. The CDR3 runs 16 residues. The ends lost 4 bases at V and 1 base at J; junction bases unmatched: 7. CDR3 nucleotides: TGTGCCAGCAGTGGGGCCATACAGGGGAGCAATCAGCCCCAGCATTTT. Translated, it gives CASSGAIQGSNQPQHF.

This chain links TRBV5-5 with TRBJ2-7, with 8 bases fitting TRBD1. Germline CDR1 and CDR2: SGHKS and YYEKEE (reference sequence). This CDR3 has 12 amino acids. Trimming cost V 7 bases and J 6 bases; bases outside gene matches: 6. This CDR3 is CASWTGNREQYF. As DNA, the CDR3 is TGTGCCAGCTGGACAGGGAATCGCGAGCAGTACTTC.

The chain couples TRBV5-4 to TRBJ1-2; D remains ambiguous. Germline CDR1 is SGHNT and CDR2 is YYREEE (reference sequence). V gave up 0 bases and J gave up 2 bases, with 2 bases separating them. This CDR3 region has 12 residues. The CDR3 coding sequence is TGTGCCAGCAGCTTGGACAACTATGGCTACACCTTC. Encoded protein: CASSLDNYGYTF.

The chain carries TRBV20-1 and TRBJ2-2; D unresolved. The CDR3 is 11 residues long. Germline CDR1 is DFQATT and CDR2 is SNEGSKA (reference sequence). Trimming cost V 5 bases and J 7 bases, with 8 bases left between them. CDR3 in DNA: TGCAGTGCTTATATAGTCGGGGAGCTGTTTTTT. Amino acid sequence: CSAYIVGELFF.

This rearrangement joins TRBV5-1 to TRBJ1-5, with D unclear. V lost 0 bases, J lost 6 bases, and 10 bases lay in between. From germline, CDR1 is SGHRS and CDR2 YFSETQ. This CDR3 has 14 amino acids. CDR3 residues: CASSLDPLSQPQHF. In DNA, the CDR3 is TGCGCCAGCAGCTTGGATCCACTCAGTCAGCCCCAGCATTTT.

The chain is built from TRBV7-2 and TRBJ1-1; D is possibly TRBD1 (6 bases). The germline V and J ends were trimmed by 5 bases and 5 bases, with 15 bases remaining between them. CDR3 length equals 14 residues. Germline V gives CDR1 SGHTA, CDR2 FQGNSA. The CDR3 reads CASSPPGALTEAFF. As DNA, the CDR3 is TGTGCCAGCAGCCCTCCGGGGGCGCTTACTGAAGCTTTCTTT.